This T cell receptor (beta chain) was identified in a study of blood T cell repertoires in COVID-19. The germline gives CDR1 LNHDA, CDR2 SQIVND (reference sequence). The CDR3 sequence is 14 residues long. With 5 bases removed from V and 4 bases from J, the gap between germline ends came to 12 bases. The method was immunoSEQ multiplex PCR; TCRdb's version includes in-frame clones alone and lacks a portion of them. The sample lists a few hundred thousand clones, under 90% seen once, with roughly 2.2% in the top ten. V is TRBV19 and J is TRBJ1-5, with D hard to call. The sequence was collected from a man aged 50 to 60 with acute or convalescent COVID-19. Sequencing was done on a sample of peripheral blood. CDR3 protein: CASSQGGGNQPQHF. Here the CDR3 DNA reads TGTGCCAGTAGTCAAGGCGGCGGGAATCAGCCCCAGCATTTT.